The 17 T cell receptor beta chains listed next were all sequenced from one sample in a study of identical twins. TCRdb reprocessed the 5' RACE reads via MiXCR and lists one record per CDR3 protein. The table records some 730,000 distinct CDR3 sequences, roughly 20% of them present only once. These sequences were also reported in another study, on T cells expressing NK-cell markers.

The specimen was PBMCs. These receptors were collected from a woman aged 18-29 years in good health.

V usage is TRBV28 and J usage is TRBJ2-2; 8 bases agree with TRBD2. Germline V CDR1 and CDR2: MDHEN, SYDVKM. This CDR3 is built from 15 residues. V lost 4 bases to trimming and J lost 4 bases; unmatched junction nucleotides: 5. CDR3 residues: CASSSAGAGTGELFF. The CDR3 DNA reads TGTGCCAGCAGTTCAGCGGGAGCGGGCACCGGGGAGCTGTTTTTT.

V gene TRBV20-1 combines with J gene TRBJ2-2, with TRBD1 identical over 11 bases. J gave up 7 bases and V 4 bases, and 5 bases lay outside the gene matches. The CDR3 has 14 amino acids. CDR1 and CDR2 from the germline V gene are DFQATT and SNEGSKA (reference sequence). The DNA of the CDR3 is TGCAGTGCTACCCGGACAGGGGGCAGCGGGGAGCTGTTTTTT. Protein sequence: CSATRTGGSGELFF.

This clonotype was seen only a few times. The V gene is TRBV5-8, the J gene TRBJ2-1; tentatively, D is TRBD1 (7 bases). CDR3 length: 15 residues. In germline, CDR1 is SGHTS, CDR2 YDEGEE. V was cut by 1 base and J by 5 bases, with 13 bases left in between. DNA of the CDR3: TGTGCCAGCAGCTTGCTGACAGGGAGGAACAATGAGCAGTTCTTC. It codes for CASSLLTGRNNEQFF. Full variable domain (remainder filled in from reference TRBV5-8 and TRBJ2-1): EAGVTQSPTHLIKTRGQQATLRCSPISGHTSVYWYQQALGLGLQFLLWYDEGEERNRGNFPPRFSGRQFPNYSSELNVNALELEDSALYLCASSLLTGRNNEQFFGPGTRLTVL.

This clonotype was seen a handful of times. The chain links TRBV7-2 to TRBJ2-3; tentatively, D is TRBD2 (6 bases). Germline CDR1 is SGHTA and CDR2 is FQGNSA. Trimming took 8 bases from V and 2 from J, leaving 17 bases between them. This CDR3 contains 15 residues. CDR3 nucleotides: TGTGCCAGCGCACTCGGACGGGGGAACACAGATACGCAGTATTTT. Translated, it gives CASALGRGNTDTQYF.

The chain is built from TRBV3-1 and TRBJ2-5; 10 bases line up with TRBD2. The CDR3 length is 15 residues. J gave up 2 bases and V 5 bases, and 5 bases lay outside the gene matches. Germline lookup yields CDR1 LGHDT and CDR2 YNNKEL (reference sequence). CDR3 loop: CASSVLAGRQETQYF. The DNA for the CDR3 is TGTGCCAGCAGCGTACTAGCGGGGAGACAAGAGACCCAGTACTTC.

V gene TRBV10-3 combines with J gene TRBJ2-7; no clear D. V was shortened by 6 bases and J by 2 bases, with 8 bases between the two germline ends. Germline lookup yields CDR1 ENHRY and CDR2 SYGVKD. This CDR3 contains 12 residues. The CDR3 DNA reads TGTGCCATCAGAATCGGTACCTACGAGCAGTACTTC. This gives the protein CAIRIGTYEQYF.

This clonotype was counted ten times or more. The chain recombines TRBV12-3 or TRBV12-4 with TRBJ2-3, with TRBD2 matching over 9 bases. The CDR3 has 14 amino acids. V shed 8 bases and J 5 bases; nucleotides not matched to a gene: 8. The CDR3 sequence: CASSRREGLDTQYF. The CDR3 DNA follows: TGTGCCAGCTCACGGCGGGAGGGTCTAGATACGCAGTATTTT.

The V and J genes are TRBV20-1 and TRBJ2-5, with no clear D. Trimming pared 6 bases from V and 4 bases from J, leaving 12 bases between. CDR3 length: 12 amino acids. Germline assignment: CDR1 DFQATT and CDR2 SNEGSKA (reference sequence). The CDR3 spells CSANPPRETQYF. CDR3 DNA: TGCAGTGCCAACCCCCCGAGAGAGACCCAGTACTTC.

This clonotype has just a few counts. V gene TRBV20-1 combines with J gene TRBJ2-7; TRBD2 aligns across 8 bases. Per the germline V gene, CDR1 is DFQATT and CDR2 is SNEGSKA (reference sequence). This CDR3 is built from 14 residues. Trimming at V came to 2 bases and at J to 5 bases, leaving 8 bases not matched to a gene. The CDR3 DNA sequence: TGCAGTGCTAGACCGTCCGGGACTAGTCACGAGCAGTACTTC. Translated, it gives CSARPSGTSHEQYF.

This clonotype has just a few counts. Germline and junction disagree at one end, which may indicate a read error. The chain has TRBV19 and TRBJ2-7; D is undetermined. This CDR3 has 13 amino acids. Germline lookup yields CDR1 LNHDA and CDR2 SQIVND (reference sequence). The DNA of the CDR3 is TGTGCCAGTGCTATAATAGGGTCCTCCGAGCAGTACTTC. This encodes CASAIIGSSEQYF.

The CDR3: CASSLWGTYEQYF. CDR3 sequence (DNA): TGTGCCAGCAGCCTGTGGGGTACCTACGAGCAGTACTTC. V gene TRBV14 combines with J gene TRBJ2-7; D not certain. V was shortened by 4 bases and J by 2 bases, with 9 bases between the two germline ends. Germline-derived CDR1 and CDR2 are SGHDN and FVKESK. This CDR3 spans 13 amino acids.

The chain has TRBV5-4 and TRBJ1-1; no clear D gene. The V and J ends lost 4 bases and 0 bases respectively, with 7 bases between them. The CDR3 length is 13 residues. Germline V gene sequence: CDR1 SGHNT, CDR2 YYREEE (reference sequence). CDR3 amino acids: CASSLPLNTEAFF. In DNA, the CDR3 is TGTGCCAGCAGCCTACCATTGAACACTGAAGCTTTCTTT.

The gene calls are TRBV7-9 and TRBJ1-2; D is ambiguous. V lost 0 bases and J 4 bases, leaving 12 bases between the germline ends. Looked up from germline, CDR1 is SEHNR and CDR2 is FQNEAQ (reference sequence). This CDR3 has 15 amino acids. DNA of the CDR3: TGTGCCAGCAGCTTAGCGCTGGCCAGCTCCTATGGCTACACCTTC. Its protein product is CASSLALASSYGYTF.

V usage is TRBV12-3 or TRBV12-4 and J usage is TRBJ2-2, with D possibly TRBD2 on 5 matching bases. This CDR3 is 13 amino acids long. Trimming removed 0 bases at V and 7 bases at J, with 6 bases between. The CDR3 sequence is CASSLAGVGELFF. The DNA of the CDR3 is TGTGCCAGCAGTTTAGCGGGAGTCGGGGAGCTGTTTTTT.

The chain couples TRBV5-1 to TRBJ2-1; the match to TRBD2 covers 10 bases. Germline V gene data show CDR1 as SGHRS and CDR2 as YFSETQ. Trimming cost V 0 bases and J 10 bases; bases outside gene matches: 10. The length of the CDR3 is 16 residues. The CDR3 DNA follows: TGCGCCAGCAGCTTGGGGCCTAGCGGGGGTATTGTGGAGCAGTTCTTC. Translating it yields CASSLGPSGGIVEQFF.

This clonotype was seen ten or more times. This sequence joins TRBV2 and TRBJ2-1; 8 bases map to TRBD2. Germline CDR1 and CDR2: SNHLY and FYNNEI. V lost 4 bases to trimming and J lost 5 bases; unmatched junction nucleotides: 4. The CDR3 sequence is 14 residues long. The CDR3 DNA reads as TGTGCCAGCAGTGGGGGACTAGATAACAATGAGCAGTTCTTC. Translation: CASSGGLDNNEQFF.

This clonotype has only a few counts. The chain joins TRBV20-1 to TRBJ2-7, with TRBD1 matching 8 bases. The CDR3 is 14 residues long. The V segment lost 3 bases and the J segment 5 bases; nucleotides outside the gene matches: 9. Germline CDR1 reads DFQATT; CDR2 reads SNEGSKA (reference sequence). The CDR3 protein is CSASGDRGTDEQYF. DNA of the CDR3: TGCAGTGCTAGCGGCGACAGGGGAACTGACGAGCAGTACTTC.